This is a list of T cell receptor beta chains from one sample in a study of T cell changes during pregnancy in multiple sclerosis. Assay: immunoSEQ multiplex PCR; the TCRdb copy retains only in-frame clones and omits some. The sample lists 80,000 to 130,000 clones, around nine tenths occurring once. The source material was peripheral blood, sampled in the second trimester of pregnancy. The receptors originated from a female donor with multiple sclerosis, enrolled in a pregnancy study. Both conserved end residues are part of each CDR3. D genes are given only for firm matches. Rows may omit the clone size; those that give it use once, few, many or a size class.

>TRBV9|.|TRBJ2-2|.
CASSVVEGAGELFF
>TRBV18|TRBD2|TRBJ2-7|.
CASSPPRASGGTSYEQYF
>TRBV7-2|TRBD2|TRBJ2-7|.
CASSSPTSGVYEQYF
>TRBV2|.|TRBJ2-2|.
CATFGGTTGELFF
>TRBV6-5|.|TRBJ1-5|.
CASSYTVSDQPQHF
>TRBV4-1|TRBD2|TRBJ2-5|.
CASSQIPSGLAGETQYF
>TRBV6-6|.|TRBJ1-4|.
CASSYLRTTNEKLFF
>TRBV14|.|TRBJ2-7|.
CASSPLTGSYEQYF
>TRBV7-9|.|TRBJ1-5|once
CASSKAGGDQPQHF
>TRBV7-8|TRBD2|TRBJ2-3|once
CASSYGLAGGSTDTQYF
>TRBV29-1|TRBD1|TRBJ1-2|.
CSARQDRLYGYTF
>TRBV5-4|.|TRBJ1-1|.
CASSAGMNTEAFF
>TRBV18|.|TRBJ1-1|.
CASSPLEGMNTEAFF
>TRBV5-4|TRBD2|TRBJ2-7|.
CASSLAGSGVYEQYF
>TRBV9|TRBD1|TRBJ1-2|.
CASSVVSQGEGYTF
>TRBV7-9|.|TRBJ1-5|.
CASSLSEFQPQHF
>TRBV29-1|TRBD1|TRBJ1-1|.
CSVVNRGLMNTEAFF
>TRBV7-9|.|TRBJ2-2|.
CASSRRSGVTGELFF
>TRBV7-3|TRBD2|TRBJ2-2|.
CASSLIAGGQLNTGELFF
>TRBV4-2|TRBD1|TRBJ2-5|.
CASSQESMGQGQETQYF
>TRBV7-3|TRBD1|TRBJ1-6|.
CASSLRGTGNSPLHF
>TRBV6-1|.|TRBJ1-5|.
CASSEAGGGWQPQHF
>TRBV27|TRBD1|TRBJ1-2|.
CASSTTGTDNYGYTF
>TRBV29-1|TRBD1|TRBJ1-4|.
CSGRTGGSEKLFF
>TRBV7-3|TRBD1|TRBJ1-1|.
CASSLTGGMNTEAFF
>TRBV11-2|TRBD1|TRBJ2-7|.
CASSPRDSYSYEQYF
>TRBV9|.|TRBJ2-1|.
CASSPSPRTPNNEQFF
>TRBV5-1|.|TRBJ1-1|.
CASSLGGDTEAFF
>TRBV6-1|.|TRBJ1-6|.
CASSAQRGNSPLHF
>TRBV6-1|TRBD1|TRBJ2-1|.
CASTGTGVINEQFF
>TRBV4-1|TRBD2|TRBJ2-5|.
CASSPDSASGVQETQYF
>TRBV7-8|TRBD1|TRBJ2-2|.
CASSSRVTGGYAGELFF
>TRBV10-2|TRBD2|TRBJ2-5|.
CASSLRGGGETQYF
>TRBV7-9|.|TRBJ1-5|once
CASSLGGGPQHF
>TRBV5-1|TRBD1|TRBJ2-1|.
CASRMTGASSWNEQFF
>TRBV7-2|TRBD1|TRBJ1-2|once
CASSPDRVYGYTF
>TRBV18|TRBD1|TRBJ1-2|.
CASSPTGQGSSYGYTF
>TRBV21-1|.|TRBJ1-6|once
CASSKWGRGRSSYNSPLHF
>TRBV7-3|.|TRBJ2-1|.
CASSLAGPNNEQFF
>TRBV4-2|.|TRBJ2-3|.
CASSQEGGGGPDTQYF
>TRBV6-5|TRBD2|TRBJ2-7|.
CASRTSGTYEQYF
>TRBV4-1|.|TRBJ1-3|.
CASSQGVVQGGGNTIYF
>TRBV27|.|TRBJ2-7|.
CASSLGQKQYF
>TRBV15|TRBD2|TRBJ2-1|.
CATSRRLATLGEQFF
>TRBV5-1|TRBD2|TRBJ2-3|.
CARGLAGLGQYF
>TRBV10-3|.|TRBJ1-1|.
CAIRTIRGNEVTEAFF
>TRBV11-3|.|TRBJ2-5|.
CASSRGSGTQYF
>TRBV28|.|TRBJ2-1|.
CASRSQTNNEQFF
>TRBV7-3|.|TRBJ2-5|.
CASSPGNQETQYF
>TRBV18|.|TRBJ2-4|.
CASSLDSGVGKNIQYF
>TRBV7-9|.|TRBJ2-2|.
CASSLGARTGELFF
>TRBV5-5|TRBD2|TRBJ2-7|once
CASSLEILAGGYYEQYF
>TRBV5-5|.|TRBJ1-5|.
CASSLSAGVNQPQHF
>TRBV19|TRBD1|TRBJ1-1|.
CASSRDSTEAFF
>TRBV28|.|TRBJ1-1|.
CASSLTEFTEAFF
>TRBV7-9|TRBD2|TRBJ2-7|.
CASSLGLASAEQYF
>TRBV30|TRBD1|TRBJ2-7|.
CAGGTAKSYEQYF
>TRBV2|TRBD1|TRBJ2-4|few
CASNRDRLAKNIQYF